This T cell receptor (beta chain) derives from a study of CD8 T cells in ankylosing spondylitis. Between the trimmed V and J ends, which lost 4 bases and 1 base, there was a span of 10 bases. The CDR3 totals 14 residues. For this clonotype: Its antigen is unidentified.

TCRdb independently ran MiXCR on the 5' RACE reads; one entry per CDR3 protein. Of roughly 700,000 distinct CDR3 sequences in the sample, around 20% are singletons; the top ten hold under 20%. The study, taken as a whole, reports: One TCR beta motif, made up of about 8 highly homologous variants, appeared characteristic of ankylosing spondylitis blood.

The chain uses TRBV12-3 or TRBV12-4 and TRBJ1-1; D ambiguous. The receptor was derived from a male donor with ankylosing spondylitis. Sequencing was carried out using blood, either unsorted or a sorted T cell fraction (not recorded which). The chain's CDR3 is CASSWSVANTEAFF. CDR3 nucleotides: TGTGCCAGCAGTTGGAGTGTGGCGAACACTGAAGCTTTCTTT.